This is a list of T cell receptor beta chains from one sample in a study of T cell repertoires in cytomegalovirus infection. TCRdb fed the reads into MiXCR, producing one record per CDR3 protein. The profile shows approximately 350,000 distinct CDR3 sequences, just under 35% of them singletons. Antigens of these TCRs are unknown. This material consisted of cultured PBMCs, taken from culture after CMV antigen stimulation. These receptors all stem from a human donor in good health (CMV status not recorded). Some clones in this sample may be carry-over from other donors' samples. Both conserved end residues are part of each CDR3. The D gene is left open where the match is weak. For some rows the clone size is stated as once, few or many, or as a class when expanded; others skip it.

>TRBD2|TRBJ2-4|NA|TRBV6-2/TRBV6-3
TGTGCCAGCAGGAACAGCGGGAGTCACATTCAGTACTTC
CASRNSGSHIQYF
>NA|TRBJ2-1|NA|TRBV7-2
TGTGCCAGCGGGGCAGGGGGTGCGGGACCCCTCTCTGAGCAGTTCTTC
CASGAGGAGPLSEQFF
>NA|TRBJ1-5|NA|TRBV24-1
TGTGCCACCTCTGTGGGGGCTAGCAATCAGCCCCAGCATTTT
CATSVGASNQPQHF
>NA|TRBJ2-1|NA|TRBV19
TGTGCCAGTAGTATGGCAGGGACTAATGAGCAGTTCTTC
CASSMAGTNEQFF
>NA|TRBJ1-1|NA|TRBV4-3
TGCGCCAGCAAAGGTACCCTTTCCTCGGACACTGAAGCTTTCTTT
CASKGTLSSDTEAFF
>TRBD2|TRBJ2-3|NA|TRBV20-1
TGCAGTGCGTCGACTAGCGGGCGGCAGTATTTT
CSASTSGRQYF
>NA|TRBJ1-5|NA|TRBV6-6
TGTGCCAGCAGCAAACCTCCAGCCGGTCAGCCCCAGCATTTT
CASSKPPAGQPQHF
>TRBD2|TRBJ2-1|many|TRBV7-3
TGTGCCAGCAGCTTCCGGGGGAGGGATGAGCAGTTCTTC
CASSFRGRDEQFF
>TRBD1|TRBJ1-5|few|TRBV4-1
TGCGCCAGCAGCCAAGATGGGACAGGGTTAAATCAGCCCCAGCATTTT
CASSQDGTGLNQPQHF
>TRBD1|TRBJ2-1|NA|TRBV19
TGTGCCAGTAGTCCTGGACAGGGGCTATCCTACAATGAGCAGTTCTTC
CASSPGQGLSYNEQFF
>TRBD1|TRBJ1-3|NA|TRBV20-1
TGCAGTCGGGCGGACAGGCCTGGAAACACCATATATTTT
CSRADRPGNTIYF
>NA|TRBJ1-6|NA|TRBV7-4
TGTGCCAGCAGCTTCATGGACAGTGGGGGTTCACCCCTCCACTTT
CASSFMDSGGSPLHF
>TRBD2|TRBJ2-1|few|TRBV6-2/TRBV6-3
TGTGCCAGCAGTACCGGGACTAGCGGGAGGCCCTACAATGAGCAGTTCTTC
CASSTGTSGRPYNEQFF
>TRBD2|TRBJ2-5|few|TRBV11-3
TGTGCCAGCAGCTTCGGCGGGAGGCAAGAGACCCAGTACTTC
CASSFGGRQETQYF
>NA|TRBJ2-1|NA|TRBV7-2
TGTGCCAGCAGCCCACAAGGGAGTACGGCAAATGAGCAGTTCTTC
CASSPQGSTANEQFF
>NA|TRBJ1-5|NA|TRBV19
TGTGCCAGTAGTATAGAGCCAATGGATCAGCCCCAGCATTTT
CASSIEPMDQPQHF
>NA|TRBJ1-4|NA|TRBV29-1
TGCAGCGCCGAGGAGGGGGATGATGAAAAACTGTTTTTT
CSAEEGDDEKLFF
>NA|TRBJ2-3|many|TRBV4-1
TGCGCCAGCAGCCCTGAAGCGGCGACTAGTTGGTCGTCGGATACGCAGTATTTT
CASSPEAATSWSSDTQYF
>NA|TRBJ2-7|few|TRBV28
TGTGCCAGCAGTTTATGGGGCGGGACCACCTACGAGCAGTACTTC
CASSLWGGTTYEQYF
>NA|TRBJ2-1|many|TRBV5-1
TGCGCCAGCAGCTTCACCGTAGCAGCCCATGAGCAGTTCTTC
CASSFTVAAHEQFF
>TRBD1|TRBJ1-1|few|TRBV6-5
TGTGCCAGCAGCTTGACAGGGTATAAAGAAGCTTTCTTT
CASSLTGYKEAFF
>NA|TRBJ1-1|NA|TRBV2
TGTGCCAGCAGTGTAGGACAGAGGGAAGTAGCTTTCTTT
CASSVGQREVAFF
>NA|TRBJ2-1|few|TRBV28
TGTGCCAGCAGTTTTCCCAAAGCATACACTCCAGGGGGGCCTGAGCAGTTCTTC
CASSFPKAYTPGGPEQFF